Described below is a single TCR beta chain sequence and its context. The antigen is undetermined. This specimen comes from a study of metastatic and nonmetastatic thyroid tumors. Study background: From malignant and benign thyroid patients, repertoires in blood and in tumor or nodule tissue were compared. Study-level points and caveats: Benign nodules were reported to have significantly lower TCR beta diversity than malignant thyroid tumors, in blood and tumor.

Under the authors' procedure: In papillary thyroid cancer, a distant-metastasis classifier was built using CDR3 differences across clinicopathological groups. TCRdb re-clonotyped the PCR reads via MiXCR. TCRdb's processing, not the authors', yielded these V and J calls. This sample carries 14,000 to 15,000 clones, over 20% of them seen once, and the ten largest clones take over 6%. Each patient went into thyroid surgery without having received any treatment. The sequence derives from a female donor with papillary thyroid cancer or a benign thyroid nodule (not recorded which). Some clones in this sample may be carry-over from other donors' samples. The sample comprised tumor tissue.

In DNA form, the CDR3 reads TGTGCCAGTAGAGTGGGGCTTGCGGGAGCCGAAGAGCAGTACTTC. Protein: CASRVGLAGAEEQYF. V is TRBV19 and J is TRBJ2-7; 7 nucleotides line up with TRBD2. V lost 6 bases and J lost 7; bases outside the gene matches: 15. Germline V lookup: CDR1 LNHDA, CDR2 SQIVND (reference sequence). The CDR3 has 15 residues.